What follows describes a single TCR beta chain. This CDR3 contains 14 residues. Germline loops: CDR1 GTSNPN, CDR2 SVGIG (reference sequence). V gave up 3 bases and J gave up 1 base; unmatched junction bases: 5. The record originates from a study of blood T cell repertoires in COVID-19. Overall study: The origin of the acute and convalescent COVID-19 samples was the United States, Italy and Spain. PBMCs, B-cell-depleted T cells, or T cells were the source of the cDNA or gDNA that made up the material.

As originally analysed: Estimation of nucleated cell counts relied on the amplification of reference gene primers. Libraries were prepared by immunoSEQ multiplex PCR; TCRdb keeps only in-frame clonotypes and omits some of them. D and trimming come from the DNA, and the V and J calls and clone size come from that table. In the table there are around 52,000 clones, about 86% of which are singletons. This rearrangement joins TRBV30 to TRBJ2-7; TRBD1 agrees at 8 bases. Sequenced: peripheral blood. This TCR was recovered from a human donor in a cohort sampled during active COVID-19. In nucleotides, the CDR3 is TGTGCCTGGAGCAGGGGGCGGAAGTCCTACGAGCAGTACTTC. Protein product: CAWSRGRKSYEQYF.